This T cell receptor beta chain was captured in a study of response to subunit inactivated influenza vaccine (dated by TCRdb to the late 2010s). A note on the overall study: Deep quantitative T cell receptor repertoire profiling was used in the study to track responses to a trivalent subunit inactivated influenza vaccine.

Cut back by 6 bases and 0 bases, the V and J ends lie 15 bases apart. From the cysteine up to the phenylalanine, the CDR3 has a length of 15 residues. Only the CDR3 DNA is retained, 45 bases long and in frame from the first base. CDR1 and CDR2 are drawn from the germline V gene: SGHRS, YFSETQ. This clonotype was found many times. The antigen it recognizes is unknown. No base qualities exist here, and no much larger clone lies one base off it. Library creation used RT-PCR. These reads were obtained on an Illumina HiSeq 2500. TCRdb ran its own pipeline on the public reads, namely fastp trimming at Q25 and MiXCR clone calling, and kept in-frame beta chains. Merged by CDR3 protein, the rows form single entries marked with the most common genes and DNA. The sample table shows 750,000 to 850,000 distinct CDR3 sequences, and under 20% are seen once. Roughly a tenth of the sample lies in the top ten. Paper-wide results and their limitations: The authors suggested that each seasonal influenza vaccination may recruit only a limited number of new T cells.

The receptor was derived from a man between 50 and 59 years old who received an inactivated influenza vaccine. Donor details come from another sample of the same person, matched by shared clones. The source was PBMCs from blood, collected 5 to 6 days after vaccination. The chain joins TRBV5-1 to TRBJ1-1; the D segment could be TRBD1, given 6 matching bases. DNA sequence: TGCGCCAGCAACCCGGGGGGCGGACTGAACACTGAAGCTTTCTTT. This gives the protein CASNPGGGLNTEAFF.